Only a few counts were recorded for the clone carrying this T cell receptor (beta chain). One end of the junction fails to match germline, which may point to a read error. CDR1 is SGHNT, CDR2 YENEEA, per germline. The CDR3 loop spans 17 amino acids. No cell sorting was done before RNA was extracted from the tissue. Distant lung tissue was collected more than 3 cm away from the tumor edge. The record originates from a study of tumor and adjacent non-tumor tissue in lung cancer. A modified ARM-PCR protocol with three rounds of nested PCR amplified TCRbeta. Via MiXCR, TCRdb re-called the multiplex PCR reads, giving one row per CDR3 protein. The sample records about 110,000 distinct CDR3 sequences, 50% to 70% being singletons.

The chain couples TRBV11-3 to TRBJ1-2; possibly TRBD1 for D (5 bases). The sequence was collected from a man in his 60s with non-small cell lung cancer. Sequencing input: distant non-tumor lung tissue. CDR3 coding DNA: TGTGTCAGCAGCTCCCGGGGGGACTCTACCTTAGGCTATGGCTACACCTTC. Its protein is CVSSSRGDSTLGYGYTF.